Reported below is one T cell receptor (beta chain). TCRdb's table, derived via immunoSEQ multiplex PCR, lists solely in-frame clones and lacks some. The sample has around 200,000 clones, approximately 86% seen once; the top ten hold approximately 4%. This entry comes from a study of blood T cell repertoires in COVID-19. The overall study: Italy, Spain and the United States were the sources of the convalescent and acute COVID-19 samples.

V lost 0 bases to trimming and J lost 4 bases, with 12 bases between them. CDR3 size: 15 residues. In germline, CDR1 is MNHEY, CDR2 SVGAGI. The sequenced material came from PBMCs or T cells enriched from blood (not recorded which). The receptor was derived from a woman in her 30s who had been exposed to COVID-19. The chain links TRBV6-5 to TRBJ1-2, with no clear D. Here the CDR3 reads CASSYSGSSLYGYTF. The CDR3 DNA is TGTGCCAGCAGTTACTCTGGGAGCAGTCTCTATGGCTACACCTTC.